This section outlines one T cell receptor beta chain sequence together with its context. The antigen is unknown. Germline V lookup: CDR1 KGHDR, CDR2 SFDVKD. With 1 base removed from V and 8 bases from J, the gap between germline ends came to 10 bases. The CDR3 contains 13 residues. Here immunoSEQ multiplex PCR was the method, and the copy in TCRdb shows in-frame clones only, minus some. The sample lists over 50,000 clones, more than 70% occurring once. The source of the sample is a study of T cell responses to AZD1222 COVID-19 vaccine. Study observations and caveats: Among the donors, most were white British and more were female, and clonal diversity was possibly underestimated. Recipients of AZD1222 seropositive at baseline numbered only 6 or 7. Repertoires were collected only later (after the peak T cell response had occurred).

Sequenced here: peripheral blood, sampled 28 days after the second AZD1222 dose. The chain employs TRBV24-1 and TRBJ1-1; possibly TRBD1 for D (5 bases). This sequence was found in an adult who received the AZD1222 COVID-19 vaccine. CDR3 bases: TGTGCCACCAGTGATTTTTCAGGGCGGGAAGCTTTCTTT. Translating gives CATSDFSGREAFF.